This T cell receptor beta chain comes out of a study of blood T cell repertoires in COVID-19. Study-level background: COVID-19 samples, acute and convalescent, were from the United States, Italy and Spain. T cells, B-cell-depleted T cells, or PBMCs provided the cDNA or gDNA that served as material.

Original data processing: Amplifying reference gene primers gave estimates of nucleated cell counts. Repertoires were generated with immunoSEQ multiplex PCR, while TCRdb's copy carries only in-frame clones and drops some. The V and J calls and clone size are taken from that table; D and trimming were inferred from the DNA. The sample shows 250,000 or so clones, just over 85% of them seen only once. V shed 5 bases and J shed 0 bases, with 7 bases lying between them. The CDR3 runs 13 residues. The V gene is TRBV12-3 or TRBV12-4, the J gene TRBJ1-2; D may be TRBD1 (5 bases). Sequencing was done on a sample of peripheral blood. This sequence originates from a woman younger than 45 with active or convalescent COVID-19. In DNA form, the CDR3 reads TGTGCCAGCAGTGACAGAGCTAACTATGGCTACACCTTC. Protein product: CASSDRANYGYTF.